This TCR beta chain was observed in a study of blood T cell repertoires in COVID-19. Sequencing was performed with immunoSEQ multiplex PCR; in TCRdb, only in-frame clones are kept and a portion is missing. The sample consists of around 120,000 clones, under 80% of them appearing once. The CDR3 contains 16 residues. V was clipped by 5 bases and J by 9 bases, with 21 bases between them. Germline CDR1 is SGHDT and CDR2 is YYEEEE. The sequence derives from a man aged 65 to 79 with acute or convalescent COVID-19. The source material was peripheral blood. The V and J genes are TRBV5-6 and TRBJ1-6; D unclear. CDR3 bases: TGTGCCAGCAGGTCGACCTTTCCCTCGCGGAGTTCACCCCTCCACTTT. Encoded protein: CASRSTFPSRSSPLHF. The complete variable domain, with remaining parts taken from reference TRBV5-6 and TRBJ1-6, reads DAGVTQSPTHLIKTRGQQVTLRCSPKSGHDTVSWYQQALGQGPQFIFQYYEEEERQRGNFPDRFSGHQFPNYSSELNVNALLLGDSALYLCASRSTFPSRSSPLHFGNGTRLTVT.